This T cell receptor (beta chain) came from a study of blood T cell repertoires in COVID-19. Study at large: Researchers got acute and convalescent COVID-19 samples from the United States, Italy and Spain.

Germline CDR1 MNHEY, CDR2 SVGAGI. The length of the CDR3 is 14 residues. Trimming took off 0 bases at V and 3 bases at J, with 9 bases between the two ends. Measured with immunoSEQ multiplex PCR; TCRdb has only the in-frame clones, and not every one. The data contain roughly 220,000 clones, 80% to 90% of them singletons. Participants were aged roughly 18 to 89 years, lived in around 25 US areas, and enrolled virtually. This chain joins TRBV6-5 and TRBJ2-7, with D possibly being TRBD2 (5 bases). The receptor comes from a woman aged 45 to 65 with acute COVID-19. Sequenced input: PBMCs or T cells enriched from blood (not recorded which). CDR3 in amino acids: CASSYSSTNYEQYF. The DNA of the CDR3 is TGTGCCAGCAGTTACTCCTCGACTAACTACGAGCAGTACTTC.